The clone carrying this T cell receptor beta chain was seen repeatedly, ten times or more. V shed 6 bases and J shed 3 bases, with 15 bases lying between them. The germline V gene has CDR1 DFQATT and CDR2 SNEGSKA (reference sequence). The CDR3 is 13 residues long. These data belong to a study of blood T cells in healthy people across ages. Then a second PCR, running roughly 7 to 11 cycles, was carried out with a sample-barcoded 5' primer and a J-beta primer mix. TCRdb re-called the 5' RACE reads with MiXCR, one entry per CDR3 protein. Of about 1,500,000 distinct CDR3 sequences listed, roughly 28% were seen once; the top ten hold more than 6%.

Sequencing was performed on blood. The chain has TRBV20-1 and TRBJ2-7, with D possibly being TRBD2 (7 bases). The clonotype comes from a woman aged 25 to 45 in good health. CDR3 DNA sequence: TGCAGTGCGGGGGGGCGGGCACTCTACGAGCAGTACTTC. It translates to CSAGGRALYEQYF.